Below, 24 T cell receptor beta chains from the same sample are listed, as sequenced in a study of glioma-infiltrating T cells after dendritic cell vaccination. Noted time point: after dendritic cell vaccination, including at tumor progression/relapse. Method: immunoSEQ multiplex PCR; TCRdb's copy keeps in-frame clones and lacks some. The sample lists more than 45,000 clones, about four fifths seen once, with approximately 14% in the top ten. The starting material was blood, obtained after dendritic cell vaccination. Receptors originate from a human donor with glioblastoma.

This clone showed up just a few times. The chain is built from TRBV13 and TRBJ2-7, with D perhaps matching TRBD2 (5 bases). The CDR3 is made up of 20 amino acids. Germline lookup yields CDR1 PRHDT and CDR2 FYEKMQ (reference sequence). The V gene lost 0 bases and the J gene lost 0 bases, with 24 bases spanning the gap. The CDR3 sequence: CASSLGAPDFFLQSSYEQYF. The DNA for the CDR3 is TGTGCCAGCAGCTTAGGGGCCCCGGACTTTTTCCTCCAGAGCTCCTACGAGCAGTACTTC.

The chain carries TRBV6-4 and TRBJ2-1; the D gene is possibly TRBD1 (6 bases). This CDR3 has 16 amino acids. Germline CDR1 reads MRHNA; CDR2 reads SNTAGT. Trimming cost V 4 bases and J 1 base, with 14 bases left between them. The CDR3 loop is CASSAEQGSSYNEQFF. CDR3 nucleotides: TGTGCCAGCAGTGCCGAACAGGGTAGTTCCTACAATGAGCAGTTCTTC.

CDR3 amino acids: CASSKSFEEGPTFNYGYTF. Here the CDR3 DNA reads TGTGCCAGCAGCAAATCTTTCGAGGAGGGGCCAACCTTCAACTATGGCTACACCTTC. The rearrangement joins TRBV21-1 to TRBJ1-2. TRBV21-1 is a pseudogene segment. The CDR3 totals 19 residues.

The chain has TRBV7-2 and TRBJ2-7; D not resolved. The CDR3 length is 15 residues. CDR1 is SGHTA and CDR2 is FQGNSA in the germline V gene. Between the trimmed V and J ends, which lost 1 base and 0 bases, there was a span of 10 bases. Written as DNA, the CDR3 is TGTGCCAGCAGCTTAGTGGCTTCCCTCTCCTACGAGCAGTACTTC. As protein: CASSLVASLSYEQYF.

This chain links TRBV11-3 with TRBJ2-2, with TRBD1 as a possible D gene (6 bases). In germline, CDR1 is SGHNT, CDR2 YENEEA. V lost 8 bases and J lost 6, with 13 bases in between. The CDR3 runs to 13 residues. The CDR3 DNA reads TGTGCCAGCGTCCGCAGGGGCGCCGGGGAGCTGTTTTTT. Its translation is CASVRRGAGELFF.

V usage is TRBV29-1 and J usage is TRBJ2-7; 8 positions match TRBD1. Germline loops: CDR1 SQVTM, CDR2 ANQGSEA. V gave up 5 bases and J gave up 4 bases; unmatched junction bases: 10. The CDR3 runs 14 residues. DNA of the CDR3: TGCAGCGTTTCGATGGGACAGGCGTTTTACGAGCAGTACTTC. It translates to CSVSMGQAFYEQYF.

This clone has just one count. The chain is built from TRBV5-1 and TRBJ2-7; the D gene is possibly TRBD1 (5 bases). The CDR3 runs to 15 residues. Looked up from germline, CDR1 is SGHRS and CDR2 is YFSETQ. Trimming shortened V by 2 bases and J by 2 bases, and 14 bases separated the two germline ends. In nucleotides, the CDR3 is TGCGCCAGCAGCTTTGGGGCAGTCATCCCCTACGAGCAGTACTTC. Protein sequence: CASSFGAVIPYEQYF. Filled out from reference TRBV5-1 and TRBJ2-7, the complete variable domain reads KAGVTQTPRYLIKTRGQQVTLSCSPISGHRSVSWYQQTPGQGLQFLFEYFSETQRNKGNFPGRFSGRQFSNSRSEMNVSTLELGDSALYLCASSFGAVIPYEQYFGPGTRLTVT.

This chain links TRBV19 with TRBJ2-7; D gene unclear. The CDR3 consists of 13 residues. The V gene lost 3 bases and the J gene lost 2 bases, with 8 bases spanning the gap. The germline CDR1 and CDR2 sequences are LNHDA and SQIVND (reference sequence). The CDR3 loop reads CASSMEQTYEQYF. CDR3 bases: TGTGCCAGTAGTATGGAGCAAACCTACGAGCAGTACTTC.

The rearrangement joins TRBV9 to TRBJ2-2; 10 positions agree with TRBD1. V lost 3 bases, J lost 1 base, and 12 bases stayed unmatched. CDR1 is SGDLS, CDR2 YYNGEE, per germline. The length of the CDR3 is 19 residues. The CDR3 sequence: CASSGRDRGLKGNTGELFF. For the CDR3, the DNA is TGTGCCAGCAGCGGCCGGGACAGGGGTCTTAAGGGGAACACCGGGGAGCTGTTTTTT.

The genes are TRBV19 and TRBJ2-4, with 7 bases fitting TRBD1. V dropped 1 base and J dropped 11; count of bases not matched to a gene: 8. Germline V CDR1 and CDR2: LNHDA, SQIVND (reference sequence). The CDR3 has 14 amino acids. CDR3 amino acids: CASSIGGTESLQYF. The CDR3 DNA sequence: TGTGCCAGTAGTATAGGTGGGACAGAAAGTCTTCAGTACTTC.

This clone is medium-sized (0.01 to 0.1%) in the sample. The V gene is TRBV19, the J gene TRBJ2-3; 9 bases are shared with TRBD2. Germline lookup yields CDR1 LNHDA and CDR2 SQIVND (reference sequence). V shed 5 bases and J 7 bases; nucleotides not matched to a gene: 13. The CDR3 contains 16 residues. The CDR3 region is CASSPGGAGGPYTQYF. The DNA of the CDR3 is TGTGCCAGTAGTCCAGGGGGAGCGGGGGGCCCATATACGCAGTATTTT.

The gene calls are TRBV27 and TRBJ1-1, with TRBD1 identical over 7 bases. V shed 6 bases and J 3 bases; nucleotides not matched to a gene: 7. The CDR3 is 14 residues long. Germline CDR1 MNHEY, CDR2 SMNVEV (reference sequence). The CDR3 DNA reads TGTGCCAGCAGGACACAGGGGAGGTACACTGAAGCTTTCTTT. This translates into CASRTQGRYTEAFF.

The rearrangement joins TRBV5-6 to TRBJ1-1; D unresolved. Trimming pared 0 bases from V and 0 bases from J, leaving 9 bases between. Per germline, CDR1 SGHDT and CDR2 YYEEEE. This CDR3 has 15 amino acids. The CDR3 nucleotides are TGTGCCAGCAGCTTGGGGCCACAAATGAACACTGAAGCTTTCTTT. Translation: CASSLGPQMNTEAFF.

CDR3 amino acids: CASSQLLGHQFTEAFF. For the CDR3, the DNA is TGCGCCAGCAGTCAATTATTGGGACACCAGTTCACTGAAGCTTTCTTT. J is TRBJ1-1 and V is TRBV23-1, with D perhaps matching TRBD1 (6 bases). TRBV23-1 is flagged as an ORF with uncertain function. The length of the CDR3 is 16 residues. The V end lost 1 base, the J end lost 4 bases, and 16 bases lay between the germline ends.

The CDR3 DNA follows: TGTGCCAGTATATCCGGGGGAGGGGAGCAGTACTTC. It yields the protein CASISGGGEQYF. V gene TRBV19 combines with J gene TRBJ2-7; TRBD2 matches at 7 bases. With 7 bases clipped from V and 7 bases from J, the junction kept 7 bases outside the gene matches. Per the germline V gene, CDR1 is LNHDA and CDR2 is SQIVND (reference sequence). The CDR3 runs 12 residues.

In this sample, this clone turned up a few times. The V gene is TRBV13, the J gene TRBJ2-3, with 9 bases matching TRBD2. Germline V CDR1 and CDR2: PRHDT, FYEKMQ (reference sequence). CDR3 length: 15 residues. The V and J ends lost 5 bases and 0 bases, in that order; junction bases with no gene match: 3. This CDR3 is CASSRLAESTDTQYF. The CDR3 coding sequence is TGTGCCAGCAGCAGACTAGCGGAAAGCACAGATACGCAGTATTTT.

The rearrangement uses TRBV19 and TRBJ2-7; D might be TRBD2 (6 bases). Germline CDR1 and CDR2: LNHDA and SQIVND (reference sequence). V was shortened by 0 bases and J by 3 bases, with 15 bases between the two germline ends. This CDR3 is 16 amino acids long. CDR3 sequence reads: CASSIDGGFRVYEQYF. As DNA, the CDR3 is TGTGCCAGTAGTATAGATGGGGGGTTTCGTGTCTACGAGCAGTACTTC.

The chain couples TRBV5-1 to TRBJ1-2; 9 bases map to TRBD1. V shed 4 bases, J shed 0 bases, and the junction held 4 bases outside the gene matches. CDR3 length equals 15 residues. CDR1 and CDR2 (germline): SGHRS, YFSETQ. Written as DNA, the CDR3 is TGCGCCAGCAGCGCGGACAGGGGCGCTAACTATGGCTACACCTTC. It translates to CASSADRGANYGYTF.

The chain is built from TRBV6-4 and TRBJ2-1, with TRBD1 identical over 12 bases. Germline V CDR1 and CDR2: MRHNA, SNTAGT. The CDR3 is 15 amino acids. V trimming: 2 bases; J trimming: 9 bases; junction bases outside the gene matches: 5. The CDR3 nucleotides are TGTGCCAGCAGTGACCGGGACAGGGGGCTCTCTGAGCAGTTCTTC. Translated, it gives CASSDRDRGLSEQFF.

This clone was detected once. The V gene is TRBV9, the J gene TRBJ1-2; D uncertain. CDR3 length: 15 residues. V was clipped by 0 bases and J by 4 bases, with 13 bases between them. Germline V gene sequence: CDR1 SGDLS, CDR2 YYNGEE. In nucleotides, the CDR3 is TGTGCCAGCAGCGTAGAAGGAGTATCGCGCTATGGCTACACCTTC. Translating it yields CASSVEGVSRYGYTF.

The chain joins TRBV9 to TRBJ2-7; TRBD1 matches at 7 bases. Trimming took 0 bases from V and 0 from J; bases not matched to a gene: 3. The germline CDR1 and CDR2 sequences are SGDLS and YYNGEE. CDR3 length: 15 residues. In DNA form, the CDR3 reads TGTGCCAGCAGCGTAGGGGCAGGGGGCTCCTACGAGCAGTACTTC. Translating it yields CASSVGAGGSYEQYF.

This clone is labeled as medium-sized. The V call is TRBV6-6, the J call TRBJ2-1; TRBD1 aligns across 7 bases. Per germline, CDR1 MNHNY and CDR2 SVGAGI (reference sequence). Germline trimming cut 7 bases from V and 7 bases from J; bases unmatched to any gene: 7. The CDR3 runs 13 residues. Here the CDR3 reads CASTLQGENEQFF. CDR3 sequence (DNA): TGTGCCAGCACATTGCAGGGGGAGAATGAGCAGTTCTTC.

There are a few counts of this clone. V usage is TRBV30 and J usage is TRBJ1-1; D uncertain. Germline values: CDR1 GTSNPN, CDR2 SVGIG (reference sequence). The CDR3 is 13 amino acids. V gave up 1 base and J gave up 4 bases, with 10 bases separating them. DNA for the CDR3: TGTGCCTGGAGTGGAGGGTTGGGCACTGAAGCTTTCTTT. It translates to CAWSGGLGTEAFF.

This rearrangement joins TRBV7-2 to TRBJ2-7; TRBD1 agrees at 7 bases. The CDR3 has 14 amino acids. CDR1 and CDR2 (germline): SGHTA, FQGNSA. V was pared by 3 bases and J by 4 bases, with 6 bases of the junction left unmatched. CDR3 protein: CASSLKGGLYEQYF. The CDR3 region has the DNA TGTGCCAGCAGCTTGAAAGGGGGCCTGTACGAGCAGTACTTC.